The text below deals with one T cell receptor beta chain. This clonotype was seen ten or more times. Its antigen target is currently unknown. No much larger clone is present one base from it, and per-base qualities are unavailable. The sample belongs to a study of T cells in Graves' hyperthyroidism and ophthalmopathy (dated by TCRdb to the late 2010s). As for the study more broadly: Peripheral blood was sampled at the time of initial diagnosis, prior to any treatment. Thyroid tissue and blood T-cell repertoires from more than 5 Graves' hyperthyroidism patients were also compared in the study. Prospective prediction of ophthalmopathy was tested in an independent validation cohort consisting of fewer than 20 hyperthyroidism patients and 15 or so patients who later progressed to ophthalmopathy. The approximately 98 discovery patients were randomly divided into training and test sets at a 7:3 ratio. After blood sampling, hyperthyroidism patients were treated with methimazole at a starting dose of 30 mg daily, and ophthalmopathy patients were treated with high-dose intravenous methylprednisolone. To identify TCR V-J signatures that set the groups apart, the researchers used a discovery cohort of 100 or so patients, made up of under 50 with Graves' ophthalmopathy and some 60 with stable Graves' hyperthyroidism. TCR Vbeta CDR3 sequencing of 130 to 150 peripheral blood samples (over 40 ophthalmopathy, 75 hyperthyroidism and around 17 progressor patients) is reported in the paper. Overall study results and their limits: During validation, the model predicted progression to ophthalmopathy a median of around 7 months ahead of onset, with 70.59% sensitivity and almost 75% specificity. Blood samples also contained most of the expanded thyroid clonotypes (frequency above 0.001), which suggests that blood repertoires may reflect thyroid immune responses. No statistical method was used to fix the sample size in advance, and group allocation was not hidden from the investigators. A model built on a 13 V-J signature distinguished ophthalmopathy from stable hyperthyroidism, reaching 87.88% sensitivity and approximately 81% specificity in cross-validation and 80%/75% in testing.

TCR beta CDR3 regions were amplified from RNA transcripts. The first round of RT-PCR for the TCR CDR3 was performed with the HTBI primer set and the Qiagen OneStep RT-PCR kit. Libraries were constructed in a second round of multiplex PCR, after which size selection and purification were performed. Sequencing of the libraries was done on an Illumina HiSeq2000 using paired-end 100 bp reads. The authors processed their data as follows. Raw data were processed with SOAPnuke, discarding reads with adapters, uncalled bases, mean Phred below 15, or no exact constant-primer or identifier match. High-quality paired reads were merged with COPE v1.2.5, and unique nucleotide sequences were defined as clonotypes. MiTCR v1.1 was used to align the clonotypes against IMGT TRBV, TRBD and TRBJ reference segments. Analysis was restricted to V-J combinations with a frequency above 0.0001, which covered 98% to 99.2% of repertoires. A TCS score was defined as the ratio of F50 (clonal expansion) to E x V (chaos), with BLOSUM62-based TCRdist applied between CDR3 peptides within each V-J. Welch's t-statistics and random forest reduced 450 to 600 V-J features to roughly 13, which were used in a naive Bayes classifier (R e1071). TCRdb reprocessed the public reads (quality trimming at Q25 with fastp, clone calling with MiXCR) and kept in-frame beta chains. CDR3 protein duplicates are merged, each entry listing the most common genes and DNA. The V and J calls reflect TCRdb's pipeline rather than the authors' work. The sample yields some 560,000 distinct CDR3 sequences; approximately 15% were counted once. The ten biggest clones cover around 7.8% of the sample.

Graves' hyperthyroidism was defined as stable when no progression to ophthalmopathy occurred over 18 months of follow-up. The hyperthyroidism patients were between 18 and 65 years old and newly diagnosed, with a disease duration of less than 2 months. Exclusion was applied to patients with uncontrolled infections, other autoimmune diseases, pregnancy or lactation. Diagnoses relied on clinical symptoms, serum thyroxine and TRAb, thyroid ultrasound and orbital computed tomography. PBMCs were separated from 10 ml of fresh peripheral blood using Ficoll-Paque density gradient centrifugation. Total RNA was extracted using Trizol reagent, and RNA quality was assessed on an Agilent 2100 Bioanalyzer. Counted from cysteine to phenylalanine, this CDR3 has 14 amino acids. Only the CDR3 region is kept as DNA, spanning 42 bases read in frame from base 1. For CDR1 and CDR2, the germline V gene (reference sequence) lists GTSNPN and SVGIG. V is clipped by 7 bases and J by 1 base, and the sequence between their germline boundaries is 17 bases long.

The source material was blood. This clonotype was sampled from a woman aged 30 to 39 with Graves' hyperthyroidism. The chain is made from TRBV30 and TRBJ2-7; the D segment could be TRBD2, given 5 matching bases. The DNA reads TGTGCCTCTCAGGAGGTCGGGAAGTCCTACGAGCAGTACTTC. Its translation is CASQEVGKSYEQYF.